This passage covers 26 T cell receptor beta chains from one sample sequenced in a study of shared clonotypes between healthy human individuals. Sequencing used immunoSEQ multiplex PCR; TCRdb keeps in-frame clones, though not all of them. The data show under 2,500,000 clones, approximately 96% seen once. The sequencing sample was made of naive CD4+ T cells sorted from blood. As for subset: CD45RA+ positively selected. The receptors were gathered from a man aged 18 to 29 in good health.

V is TRBV6-4 and J is TRBJ2-1; D is possibly TRBD2 (6 bases). The V end lost 6 bases, the J end lost 9 bases, and 27 bases lay between the germline ends. This CDR3 is 17 amino acids long. The germline V gene encodes CDR1 MRHNA and CDR2 SNTAGT. CDR3 sequence: CASSSIYIGGGPAEQFF. CDR3 coding DNA: TGTGCCAGCAGCTCTATCTATATTGGGGGAGGCCCCGCTGAGCAGTTCTTC.

As to this clone: At one of its ends the junction is not consistent with the germline gene, which may arise from a read error. V usage is TRBV11-2 and J usage is TRBJ2-7; unclear D gene. The CDR3 consists of 8 residues. Germline values: CDR1 SGHAT, CDR2 FQNNGV. This chain's CDR3 is CASSPRNF. CDR3 DNA: TGTGCCAGCAGCCCCCGGAACTTC.

With regard to this clone: Different DNA sequences within this sample yield the same CDR3. V usage is TRBV6-5 and J usage is TRBJ2-7; 9 positions match TRBD2. The length of the CDR3 is 13 residues. Trimming at V came to 5 bases and at J to 3 bases, leaving 2 bases not matched to a gene. Germline loops: CDR1 MNHEY, CDR2 SVGAGI. The CDR3 region is CASSRREGYEQYF. In DNA, the CDR3 is TGTGCCAGCAGTCGGCGGGAGGGCTACGAGCAGTACTTC.

The chain combines TRBV7-2 with TRBJ2-2; the match to TRBD1 covers 7 bases. The CDR3 totals 16 residues. Losses at the gene ends were 5 bases for V and 2 bases for J; bases not matched to a gene: 8. The germline V gene encodes CDR1 SGHTA and CDR2 FQGNSA. The CDR3 loop reads CASSLRQGRNTGELFF. The CDR3 bases are TGTGCCAGCAGCCTTCGACAGGGTCGAAACACCGGGGAGCTGTTTTTT.

The J gene is TRBJ2-7, the V gene TRBV4-3; D is uncertain. V lost 1 base and J 3 bases, leaving 13 bases between the germline ends. Germline-derived CDR1 and CDR2 are LGHNA and YSLEER. The CDR3 spans 15 residues. The CDR3 sequence is CASSQAVLGGYEQYF. CDR3 coding DNA: TGCGCCAGCAGCCAAGCGGTCCTCGGCGGCTACGAGCAGTACTTC.

V gene TRBV11-2 combines with J gene TRBJ2-7; D unclear. The CDR3 covers 15 residues. The V gene lost 4 bases and the J gene lost 0 bases, with 13 bases spanning the gap. CDR1 and CDR2 from the germline V gene are SGHAT and FQNNGV. CDR3 amino acids: CASSSLGDSSYEQYF. Here the CDR3 DNA reads TGTGCCAGCAGCTCCCTCGGTGATAGCTCCTACGAGCAGTACTTC.

This clone has a handful of counts. At one end the junction does not follow the germline gene, possibly because of a read error. The chain links TRBV6-5 to TRBJ1-6; unclear D gene. CDR3 size: 13 residues. Germline V gene lookup returns CDR1 MNHEY and CDR2 SVGAGI. The CDR3: CASSYSDNSPLHF. CDR3 DNA: TGTGCCAGCAGTTACTCCGATAATTCACCCCTCCACTTT.

The chain uses TRBV29-1 and TRBJ1-2; a possible D gene is TRBD1 (6 bases). This CDR3 comprises 13 residues. The V gene's germline CDR1 is SQVTM and CDR2 ANQGSEA. The V and J ends lost 6 bases and 4 bases respectively, with 15 bases between them. CDR3 sequence (DNA): TGCAGCGTGGCGGACAGAGAGGGCTATGGCTACACCTTC. This gives the protein CSVADREGYGYTF. Combining the CDR3 with reference TRBV29-1 and TRBJ1-2 gives the whole variable domain SAVISQKPSRDICQRGTSLTIQCQVDSQVTMMFWYRQQPGQSLTLIATANQGSEATYESGFVIDKFPISRPNLTFSTLTVSNMSPEDSSIYLCSVADREGYGYTFGSGTRLTVV.

This clone has just one count. The J gene is TRBJ2-1, the V gene TRBV10-3; 8 bases match TRBD2. Per the germline V gene, CDR1 is ENHRY and CDR2 is SYGVKD. The CDR3 extends over 16 amino acids. Unmatched junction bases numbered 5, after V lost 4 bases and J lost 0 bases. Here the CDR3 reads CAISVSGGSSYNEQFF. The CDR3 nucleotides are TGTGCCATCAGTGTAAGCGGGGGTAGCTCCTACAATGAGCAGTTCTTC.

The CDR3 nucleotides read TGTGCCAGCAGCCTCAGGTCAGGGAACACCGGGGAGCTGTTTTTT. It translates to CASSLRSGNTGELFF. The chain is built from TRBV7-2 and TRBJ2-2; D gene uncertain. CDR3 length: 15 amino acids. The V and J ends lost 5 bases and 1 base respectively, with 11 bases between them. From germline, CDR1 is SGHTA and CDR2 FQGNSA. The full variable domain, with the rest looked up from reference TRBV7-2 and TRBJ2-2, is GAGVSQSPSNKVTEKGKDVELRCDPISGHTALYWYRQSLGQGLEFLIYFQGNSAPDKSGLPSDRFSAERTGGSVSTLTIQRTQQEDSAVYLCASSLRSGNTGELFFGEGSRLTVL.

The chain recombines TRBV10-1 with TRBJ2-1; the D gene is possibly TRBD1 (7 bases). Germline V gene lookup returns CDR1 WNHNN and CDR2 SYGVQD (reference sequence). V lost 4 bases, J lost 8 bases, and 18 bases lay in between. The CDR3 has 15 amino acids. CDR3 nucleotide sequence: TGCGCCAGCAGTGTGGACAGGCCGGGGGTGGATGAGCAGTTCTTC. This encodes CASSVDRPGVDEQFF.

The rearrangement uses TRBV14 and TRBJ2-1; D is possibly TRBD1 (6 bases). This CDR3 has 15 amino acids. Germline V CDR1 and CDR2: SGHDN, FVKESK. V lost 1 base to trimming and J lost 2 bases, with 9 bases between them. Here the CDR3 DNA reads TGTGCCAGCAGCCAAGTGTGGGGGCCCTACAATGAGCAGTTCTTC. This sequence encodes CASSQVWGPYNEQFF.

The chain carries TRBV9 and TRBJ2-3; 12 bases align to TRBD2. Germline CDR1 is SGDLS and CDR2 is YYNGEE. The CDR3 length is 17 residues. The trim removed 3 bases at V and 5 bases at J, leaving 10 bases unmatched. DNA for the CDR3: TGTGCCAGCAGCGAGCCGCTAGCGGGAGGGTGGATAGATACGCAGTATTTT. As protein: CASSEPLAGGWIDTQYF.

The CDR3 DNA reads as TGTGCCAGCAGTTTCTCCGGACTAGCGGGAGATGGCGAGCAGTTCTTC. Its translation: CASSFSGLAGDGEQFF. The chain is built from TRBV6-5 and TRBJ2-1; 13 bases map to TRBD2. CDR1 and CDR2 from the germline V gene are MNHEY and SVGAGI. This CDR3 contains 16 residues. V shed 4 bases, J shed 10 bases, and the junction held 10 bases outside the gene matches.

This chain connects TRBV9 to TRBJ1-2, with TRBD1 matching over 7 bases. The J segment lost 0 bases and the V segment lost 4 bases, leaving 12 bases of the junction unmatched. The CDR3 spans 17 residues. Germline assignment: CDR1 SGDLS and CDR2 YYNGEE. The CDR3 nucleotides read TGTGCCAGCAGCTCACAGCCCACCGGGACAGCTAACTATGGCTACACCTTC. Residues: CASSSQPTGTANYGYTF.

This clone was seen just once. The gene calls are TRBV6-5 and TRBJ1-1; no clear D gene. In germline, CDR1 is MNHEY, CDR2 SVGAGI. The CDR3 has 13 residues. Trimming left V 8 bases short and J 4 bases short, with 14 bases between. CDR3 DNA sequence: TGTGCCAGCCGATCTCGGAATCCCACTGAAGCTTTCTTT. As protein: CASRSRNPTEAFF.

This chain joins TRBV19 and TRBJ1-4; 8 bases align to TRBD1. Germline CDR1 LNHDA, CDR2 SQIVND (reference sequence). CDR3 length: 15 amino acids. V dropped 1 base and J dropped 5; count of bases not matched to a gene: 3. The CDR3 sequence is CASSIVRGQNEKLFF. In DNA form, the CDR3 reads TGTGCCAGTAGTATAGTCAGGGGGCAGAATGAAAAACTGTTTTTT.

In this sample, this clone turned up a few times. The J gene is TRBJ1-1, the V gene TRBV28; D perhaps matches TRBD1 (5 bases). The CDR3 totals 12 residues. V shed 11 bases and J shed 2 bases, with 12 bases lying between them. CDR1 is MDHEN, CDR2 SYDVKM, per germline. This CDR3 reads CAFQGENTEAFF. CDR3 nucleotides: TGTGCCTTCCAAGGGGAAAACACTGAAGCTTTCTTT. The full variable domain, rest sourced from reference TRBV28 and TRBJ1-1, is DVKVTQSSRYLVKRTGEKVFLECVQDMDHENMFWYRQDPGLGLRLIYFSYDVKMKEKGDIPEGYSVSREKKERFSLILESASTNQTSMYLCAFQGENTEAFFGQGTRLTVV.

This clone was seen just once. CDR3 in amino acids: CASSKTGGETQYF. The CDR3 DNA reads TGTGCCAGCAGTAAAACAGGGGGGGAGACCCAGTACTTC. This chain links TRBV6-5 with TRBJ2-5, with 8 bases that match TRBD1. CDR3 length: 13 amino acids. The V gene end was trimmed by 5 bases and the J gene end by 5 bases; junction bases not matched to a gene: 4. CDR1 and CDR2 (germline): MNHEY, SVGAGI.

The chain has TRBV18 and TRBJ2-5; D is ambiguous. The V gene's germline CDR1 is KGHSH and CDR2 LQKENI. V was trimmed by 4 bases and J by 2 bases, leaving 14 bases between them. CDR3 length: 15 amino acids. The CDR3 coding sequence is TGTGCCAGCTCACGATTATTCTCGGATCAAGAGACCCAGTACTTC. It codes for CASSRLFSDQETQYF.

As for this clone: Other DNA sequences in this specimen translate into the identical CDR3. The chain uses TRBV19 and TRBJ2-7; D assignment may be TRBD1 or TRBD2 (5 bases each). Germline V gives CDR1 LNHDA, CDR2 SQIVND (reference sequence). Trimming pared 0 bases from V and 4 bases from J, leaving 7 bases between. The CDR3 runs 13 residues. The CDR3, as DNA: TGTGCCAGTAGTATAGAGAGGGGATACGAGCAGTACTTC. The encoded protein is CASSIERGYEQYF.

About this clone itself: At one boundary the junction diverges from the germline segment, which might be a read error. V gene TRBV7-7 combines with J gene TRBJ1-1; D unresolved. The CDR3 spans 15 residues. Germline V gene sequence: CDR1 SSHAT, CDR2 FNYEAQ (reference sequence). The CDR3 reads CASSPPGAMNTEAFF. In DNA form, the CDR3 reads TGTGCTAGCAGCCCCCCCGGAGCCATGAACACTGAAGCTTTCTTT.

This clone was seen a few times. The same CDR3 is also encoded by other DNA sequences in this sample. The J gene is TRBJ2-6, the V gene TRBV28; D may be TRBD1 (6 bases). Trimming removed 1 base at V and 2 bases at J, with 6 bases between. This CDR3 spans 15 amino acids. Per germline, CDR1 MDHEN and CDR2 SYDVKM. The CDR3 sequence: CASSLSGAGANVLTF. In DNA, the CDR3 is TGTGCCAGCAGTTTATCAGGGGCTGGGGCCAACGTCCTGACTTTC.

V usage is TRBV7-6 and J usage is TRBJ1-1; D is unresolved. This CDR3 spans 16 amino acids. Germline lookup yields CDR1 SGHVS and CDR2 FNYEAQ. With 2 bases removed from V and 0 bases from J, the gap between germline ends came to 13 bases. The CDR3 bases are TGTGCCAGCAGCTTATATCCAGGAGCGATGAACACTGAAGCTTTCTTT. Its translation is CASSLYPGAMNTEAFF.

The rearrangement joins TRBV12-5 to TRBJ2-5, with 9 bases aligning to TRBD1. V lost 2 bases, J lost 5 bases, and 12 bases stayed unmatched. This CDR3 spans 17 amino acids. CDR1 LGHNT and CDR2 FRNRAP come from the germline V gene. The CDR3 spells CASGLLDKTGGGETQYF. The DNA of the CDR3 is TGTGCTAGTGGTTTGTTAGATAAAACAGGGGGCGGCGAGACCCAGTACTTC.

V is TRBV6-1 and J is TRBJ2-7; 16 nucleotides match TRBD2. The length of the CDR3 is 15 residues. V dropped 6 bases and J dropped 1; count of bases not matched to a gene: 0. CDR1 and CDR2 from the germline V gene are MNHNS and SASEGT. The CDR3 DNA reads as TGTGCCAGCAGGGGACTAGCGGGGGGGTCCTACGAGCAGTACTTC. Its translation is CASRGLAGGSYEQYF.